This T cell receptor (beta chain) was retrieved from a study of T cell repertoires in cytomegalovirus infection. The CDR3 covers 15 residues. V shed 2 bases and J 8 bases; nucleotides not matched to a gene: 9. Germline V gene lookup returns CDR1 LGHNA and CDR2 YSLEER. TCRdb re-analysed the reads in MiXCR, keeping a single row per CDR3 protein. The table has 150,000 to 200,000 distinct CDR3 sequences, approximately 17% seen once. The genes are TRBV4-3 and TRBJ2-1; 7 bases agree with TRBD1. The sequence came from a human donor in good health (CMV status not recorded). Some clones in this sample may be carry-over from other donors' samples. Sequencing used CD8+ T cells from PBMCs. CDR3 sequence (DNA): TGCGCCAGCAGCCAACTCCAGGGGGTTTGGGATGAGCAGTTCTTC. Translation gives CASSQLQGVWDEQFF.